A single sample is the source of the 28 T cell receptor beta chains below, sequenced in a study of CD8+ T cells in alopecia areata. Sequencing used cDNA as its template, made by extracting RNA and reverse transcribing it. TCRdb's copy holds only in-frame clones and misses some; the assay was immunoSEQ multiplex PCR. This table holds about 91,000 clones, less than 50% found once. The specimen sequenced was CD4+ T cells sorted from blood. Receptors originate from a human donor with alopecia areata.

The genes are TRBV30 and TRBJ1-2; tentative D call: TRBD1 (6 bases). This CDR3 is built from 13 residues. The V end lost 1 base, the J end lost 7 bases, and 13 bases lay between the germline ends. The germline gives CDR1 GTSNPN, CDR2 SVGIG (reference sequence). CDR3 nucleotide sequence: TGTGCCTGGAGTGACGACGGCAGGGGTGGCTACACCTTC. Protein product: CAWSDDGRGGYTF.

This clone appeared a few times. The gene calls are TRBV29-1 and TRBJ2-1, with 12 bases fitting TRBD2. The germline V gene has CDR1 SQVTM and CDR2 ANQGSEA. CDR3 length: 16 residues. J gave up 2 bases and V 6 bases, and 8 bases lay outside the gene matches. The CDR3 coding sequence is TGCAGCGTCGTACAGACTAGCGGGGGAGCCTACAATGAGCAGTTCTTC. Protein sequence: CSVVQTSGGAYNEQFF.

The J gene is TRBJ2-1, the V gene TRBV5-6, with D possibly called TRBD1 or TRBD2 (5 bases each). This CDR3 has 15 residues. V gave up 4 bases and J gave up 0 bases, with 11 bases separating them. The germline V gene has CDR1 SGHDT and CDR2 YYEEEE. CDR3 in amino acids: CASSPGTFSYNEQFF. The CDR3 DNA is TGTGCCAGCAGCCCGGGGACGTTCTCCTACAATGAGCAGTTCTTC.

This clone came up once. The V gene is TRBV10-3, the J gene TRBJ2-1; D unresolved. Germline CDR1 is ENHRY and CDR2 is SYGVKD. V was trimmed by 2 bases and J by 8 bases, leaving 16 bases between them. The CDR3 loop spans 15 amino acids. The CDR3 region has the DNA TGTGCCATCAGTGAGGACACTACCCTCCGCGATGAGCAGTTCTTC. Translated, it gives CAISEDTTLRDEQFF.

The chain recombines TRBV29-1 with TRBJ1-4; 8 positions match TRBD1. The trim removed 7 bases at V and 5 bases at J, leaving 9 bases unmatched. The CDR3 is made up of 14 amino acids. Germline CDR1 reads SQVTM; CDR2 reads ANQGSEA. Here the CDR3 DNA reads TGCAGCGCAAAGAACAGGGGGGCAAATGAAAAACTGTTTTTT. This gives the protein CSAKNRGANEKLFF.

The gene calls are TRBV7-3 and TRBJ1-2, with D unclear. The CDR3 has 12 residues. Per germline, CDR1 SGHTA and CDR2 FQGTGA. The ends were cut back, 5 bases at V and 7 bases at J, with 11 bases in the middle. The chain's CDR3 is CASSPREGGYTF. Here the CDR3 DNA reads TGTGCCAGCAGCCCGCGAGAAGGTGGCTACACCTTC.

In this sample, this clone turned up once. The chain has TRBV5-1 and TRBJ2-5, with D maybe TRBD2 (5 bases). The CDR3 sequence is 15 residues long. The V end was cut by 3 bases, the J end by 2 bases, with 14 bases between. Per the germline V gene, CDR1 is SGHRS and CDR2 is YFSETQ. The DNA of the CDR3 is TGCGCCAGCAGCTCGGCGGCGAGGGCACAAGAGACCCAGTACTTC. Translation: CASSSAARAQETQYF.

The V gene is TRBV11-2, the J gene TRBJ1-1, with 7 bases identical to TRBD1. The length of the CDR3 is 13 residues. V gave up 4 bases and J gave up 5 bases; unmatched junction bases: 4. CDR1 and CDR2 (germline): SGHAT, FQNNGV. CDR3 amino acids: CASSSQGKTEAFF. CDR3 DNA sequence: TGTGCCAGCAGCTCACAGGGGAAGACTGAAGCTTTCTTT.

This chain connects TRBV7-9 to TRBJ1-5; D is unclear. This CDR3 is built from 12 residues. Germline V lookup: CDR1 SEHNR, CDR2 FQNEAQ (reference sequence). The V end lost 8 bases, the J end lost 3 bases, and 8 bases lay between the germline ends. The CDR3 here is CASGRSNQPQHF. The CDR3 DNA follows: TGTGCCAGCGGGCGGTCCAATCAGCCCCAGCATTTT. Variable domain in full (rest from reference TRBV7-9 and TRBJ1-5): DTGVSQNPRHKITKRGQNVTFRCDPISEHNRLYWYRQTLGQGPEFLTYFQNEAQLEKSRLLSDRFSAERPKGSFSTLEIQRTEQGDSAMYLCASGRSNQPQHFGDGTRLSIL.

CDR3: CASSTPGGNYGYTF. DNA for the CDR3: TGTGCCAGCAGCACCCCAGGGGGCAACTATGGCTACACCTTC. The genes are TRBV28 and TRBJ1-2, with 8 positions matching TRBD1. The CDR3 consists of 14 residues. V gave up 6 bases and J gave up 2 bases; unmatched junction bases: 5. CDR1 is MDHEN and CDR2 is SYDVKM in the germline V gene.

The chain links TRBV29-1 to TRBJ1-6, with 7 bases aligning to TRBD1. The CDR3 is 13 residues long. Germline V gene data show CDR1 as SQVTM and CDR2 as ANQGSEA. Losses at the gene ends were 5 bases for V and 7 bases for J; bases not matched to a gene: 5. The CDR3 DNA follows: TGCAGCGTTCAGGGGGGTGGAAATTCACCCCTCCACTTT. It translates to CSVQGGGNSPLHF. The full variable domain, its missing parts supplied by reference TRBV29-1 and TRBJ1-6, is SAVISQKPSRDICQRGTSLTIQCQVDSQVTMMFWYRQQPGQSLTLIATANQGSEATYESGFVIDKFPISRPNLTFSTLTVSNMSPEDSSIYLCSVQGGGNSPLHFGNGTRLTVT.

Details on this clone: Mismatch with germline at one junction end may stem from a read error. Distinct nucleotide sequences in the sample also encode this CDR3. The genes are TRBV29-1 and TRBJ1-2; D unclear. The length of the CDR3 is 11 residues. CDR1 and CDR2 (germline): SQVTM, ANQGSEA. The CDR3 is CSVEVGYGYTF. The CDR3 DNA sequence: TGCAGCGTCGAAGTGGGGTATGGCTACACCTTC.

This clone was counted a few times. Other nucleotide sequences from this sample produce the same CDR3. The chain carries TRBV20-1 and TRBJ2-2; D is unresolved. This CDR3 is 11 amino acids long. V was clipped by 3 bases and J by 5 bases, with 4 bases between them. CDR1 is DFQATT, CDR2 SNEGSKA, per germline (reference sequence). CDR3 sequence (DNA): TGCAGTGCTAGGGGGACCGGGGAGCTGTTTTTT. As protein: CSARGTGELFF.

The chain is built from TRBV6-7 and TRBJ2-7, with D tentatively TRBD2 (5 bases). TRBV6-7 is marked as an open reading frame, function uncertain. The CDR3 is 16 amino acids. Trimming took 6 bases from V and 1 from J, leaving 19 bases between them. DNA of the CDR3: TGTGCCAGCAGACACGGGTCCCGGACTCCGTCCTACGAGCAGTACTTC. Protein: CASRHGSRTPSYEQYF.

The chain joins TRBV29-1 to TRBJ2-1, with D possibly matching TRBD2 (5 bases). CDR1 is SQVTM, CDR2 ANQGSEA, per germline. This CDR3 is built from 15 residues. V was clipped by 6 bases and J by 5 bases, with 20 bases between them. DNA for the CDR3: TGCAGCGTCACAGACTCCCGACTAAGTGACAATGAGCAGTTCTTC. The encoded protein is CSVTDSRLSDNEQFF.

The chain joins TRBV25-1 to TRBJ2-4, with 9 bases lining up with TRBD1. With V trimmed by 6 bases and J by 3 bases, 3 bases remained unmatched. CDR3 length: 14 residues. The V gene's germline CDR1 is MGHDK and CDR2 SYGVNS. CDR3 loop: CASSPTGGKNIQYF. The CDR3 DNA is TGTGCCAGCAGCCCGACAGGGGGCAAAAACATTCAGTACTTC.

The count of this clone is one. The J gene is TRBJ2-5, the V gene TRBV6-6, with D perhaps matching TRBD1 or TRBD2 (7 bases each). From germline, CDR1 is MNHNY and CDR2 SVGAGI (reference sequence). The CDR3 is 14 residues long. The V and J ends lost 5 bases and 2 bases respectively, with 12 bases between them. CDR3: CASSIRGGQETQYF. The CDR3 nucleotides are TGTGCCAGCAGTATCAGGGGGGGGCAAGAGACCCAGTACTTC.

The chain joins TRBV29-1 to TRBJ2-1; a possible D gene is TRBD2 (5 bases). Between the trimmed V and J ends, which lost 0 bases and 8 bases, there was a span of 17 bases. CDR1 SQVTM and CDR2 ANQGSEA come from the germline V gene. There are 15 residues in the CDR3. The CDR3 nucleotides read TGCAGCGTTGAAGAGTCCGGGATGCTAAGCGATGAGCAGTTCTTC. Translating gives CSVEESGMLSDEQFF.

The chain recombines TRBV29-1 with TRBJ1-2; 8 positions match TRBD1. V was pared by 6 bases and J by 8 bases, with 8 bases of the junction left unmatched. Germline V gene data show CDR1 as SQVTM and CDR2 as ANQGSEA. This CDR3 comprises 12 residues. The CDR3 DNA is TGCAGCGTAAGGACAGGGTCGCACGGCTACACCTTC. This encodes CSVRTGSHGYTF.

This clone has a handful of counts. J is TRBJ1-1 and V is TRBV29-1; D may be TRBD1 (5 bases). Trimming removed 6 bases at V and 0 bases at J, with 11 bases between. This CDR3 is 13 amino acids long. Germline CDR1 SQVTM, CDR2 ANQGSEA. In DNA form, the CDR3 reads TGCAGCGTCTCAGGGTCTTTGAACACTGAAGCTTTCTTT. The encoded protein is CSVSGSLNTEAFF.

The chain combines TRBV7-2 with TRBJ2-7; D may be TRBD2 (7 bases). From germline, CDR1 is SGHTA and CDR2 FQGNSA. The V end lost 5 bases, the J end lost 6 bases, and 20 bases lay between the germline ends. The CDR3 has 15 residues. CDR3 nucleotide sequence: TGTGCCAGCAGCCCTGGTTGGGGGGGGGCCGCCGAGCAGTACTTC. Translating it yields CASSPGWGGAAEQYF.

V usage is TRBV30 and J usage is TRBJ1-3; 8 bases are a match to TRBD1. J was trimmed by 4 bases and V by 7 bases; bases with no gene match: 3. The germline V gene has CDR1 GTSNPN and CDR2 SVGIG (reference sequence). The CDR3 contains 12 residues. The CDR3 DNA reads TGTGCCTACGGGACAGGCGGAAACACCATATATTTT. This translates into CAYGTGGNTIYF.

This chain connects TRBV29-1 to TRBJ1-4; maybe TRBD1 (5 bases). Germline-derived CDR1 and CDR2 are SQVTM and ANQGSEA. V dropped 6 bases and J dropped 10 bases, with 9 bases sitting between them. The CDR3 sequence is 10 residues long. This chain's CDR3 is CSVYGGKLFF. In nucleotides, the CDR3 is TGCAGCGTCTATGGGGGAAAACTGTTTTTT.

The chain has TRBV30 and TRBJ2-7, with D possibly matching TRBD1 (5 bases). The V end lost 1 base, the J end lost 4 bases, and 5 bases lay between the germline ends. Looked up from germline, CDR1 is GTSNPN and CDR2 is SVGIG (reference sequence). The CDR3 is 11 amino acids. The CDR3 DNA sequence: TGTGCCTGGAGTGGACAGTACGAGCAGTACTTC. It is translated as CAWSGQYEQYF.

This chain links TRBV29-1 with TRBJ1-1; no firm D call. The V gene lost 1 base and the J gene lost 5 bases, with 8 bases spanning the gap. The germline gives CDR1 SQVTM, CDR2 ANQGSEA. The CDR3 has 12 residues. CDR3 loop: CSVEGENTEAFF. In DNA, the CDR3 is TGCAGCGTTGAAGGGGAAAATACTGAAGCTTTCTTT. Full variable domain (outside the CDR3, taken from reference TRBV29-1 and TRBJ1-1): SAVISQKPSRDICQRGTSLTIQCQVDSQVTMMFWYRQQPGQSLTLIATANQGSEATYESGFVIDKFPISRPNLTFSTLTVSNMSPEDSSIYLCSVEGENTEAFFGQGTRLTVV.

This clone was detected once. J is TRBJ2-5 and V is TRBV28; TRBD1 matches 7 bases. With 4 bases clipped from V and 1 base from J, the junction kept 6 bases outside the gene matches. CDR1 MDHEN and CDR2 SYDVKM come from the germline V gene. The CDR3 is 15 residues long. Here the CDR3 DNA reads TGTGCCAGCAGTTCCTTCGGACAGGCCCAAGAGACCCAGTACTTC. Its protein product is CASSSFGQAQETQYF.

This clone was counted between two and nine times. The gene calls are TRBV2 and TRBJ1-2, with D maybe TRBD1 (5 bases). V lost 8 bases, J lost 8 bases, and 18 bases lay in between. The length of the CDR3 is 13 residues. Per germline, CDR1 SNHLY and CDR2 FYNNEI. The CDR3 reads CASGGENVGGYTF. The CDR3 bases are TGTGCCAGCGGAGGGGAAAACGTGGGGGGCTACACCTTC.

The chain uses TRBV4-1 and TRBJ2-1; no firm D call. Trimming pared 2 bases from V and 0 bases from J, leaving 8 bases between. The germline gives CDR1 MGHRA, CDR2 YSYEKL. The CDR3 runs to 15 residues. The CDR3 coding sequence is TGCGCCAGCAGCCAATACAAGAGCTCCTACAATGAGCAGTTCTTC. Amino acid sequence: CASSQYKSSYNEQFF.